This TCR beta chain comes out of a study of blood T cell repertoires in COVID-19. The assay was immunoSEQ multiplex PCR, and TCRdb's table has in-frame clones only and misses some. The sample gives around 100,000 clones, around 84% of which show up once; about 1.7% is in the top ten. The V end was cut by 2 bases, the J end by 2 bases, with 7 bases between. Per germline, CDR1 MNHNY and CDR2 SVGAGI (reference sequence). CDR3 size: 13 residues. The V and J genes are TRBV6-6 and TRBJ2-7; D possibly corresponds to TRBD2 (6 bases). Sequenced sample: peripheral blood. This clonotype was sampled from a woman aged 70-85 years with active or convalescent COVID-19. This CDR3 reads CASSYGEAYEQYF. The CDR3 coding sequence is TGTGCCAGCAGTTACGGGGAGGCCTACGAGCAGTACTTC.